This T cell receptor (beta chain) originates from a study of cytomegalovirus exposure and HLA in healthy donors. Points from the study as a whole: Of the V segments, some could not be distinguished, including TRBV6-2 and TRBV6-3, and were excluded. The study recorded 160 or so TCR beta chains that were cytomegalovirus-associated. Reportedly, TCR beta sequences accurately predicted HLA-A and HLA-B alleles in most subjects.

Trimming removed 2 bases from V and 2 bases from J; junction bases left unmatched: 9. Germline CDR1 reads SGDLS; CDR2 reads YYNGEE. The CDR3 is made up of 17 amino acids. Both 60 Vbeta primers and 13 Jbeta primers went into the PCR. The protocol was immunoSEQ multiplex PCR, while the TCRdb copy is restricted to in-frame clones and leaves out a portion. This sample's table reports approximately 70,000 clones. Regarding this clone: The antigen remains unidentified.

This clonotype originated in a female donor in good health and CMV-seropositive. Sequenced input: PBMCs. The chain carries TRBV9 and TRBJ2-7, with 11 bases identical to TRBD2. The chain's CDR3 is CASSVHAGTSGTYEQYF. The CDR3 nucleotides read TGTGCCAGCAGCGTTCACGCCGGGACTAGCGGAACCTACGAGCAGTACTTC.